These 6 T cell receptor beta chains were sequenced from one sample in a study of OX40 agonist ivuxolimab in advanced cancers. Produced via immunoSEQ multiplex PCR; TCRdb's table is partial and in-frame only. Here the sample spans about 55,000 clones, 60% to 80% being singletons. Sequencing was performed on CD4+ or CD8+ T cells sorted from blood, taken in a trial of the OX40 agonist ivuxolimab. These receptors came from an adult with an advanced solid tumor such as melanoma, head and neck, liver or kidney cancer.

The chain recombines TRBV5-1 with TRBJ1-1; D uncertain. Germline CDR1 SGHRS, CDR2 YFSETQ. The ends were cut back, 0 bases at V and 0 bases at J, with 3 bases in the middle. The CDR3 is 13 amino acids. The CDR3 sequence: CASSLDVNTEAFF. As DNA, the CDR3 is TGCGCCAGCAGCTTGGATGTGAACACTGAAGCTTTCTTT.

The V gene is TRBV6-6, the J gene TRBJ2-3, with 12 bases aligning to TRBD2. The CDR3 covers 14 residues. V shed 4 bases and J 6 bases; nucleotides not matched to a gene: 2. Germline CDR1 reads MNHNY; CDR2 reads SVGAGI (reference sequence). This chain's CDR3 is CASSFGLAGDTQYF. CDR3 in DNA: TGTGCCAGCAGTTTTGGACTAGCGGGGGATACGCAGTATTTT.

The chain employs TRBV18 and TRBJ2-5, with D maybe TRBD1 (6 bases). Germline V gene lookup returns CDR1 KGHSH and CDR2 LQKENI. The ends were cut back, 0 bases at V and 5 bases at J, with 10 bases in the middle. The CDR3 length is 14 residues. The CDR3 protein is CASSPPTGRETQYF. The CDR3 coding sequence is TGTGCCAGCTCACCACCGACAGGAAGGGAGACCCAGTACTTC.

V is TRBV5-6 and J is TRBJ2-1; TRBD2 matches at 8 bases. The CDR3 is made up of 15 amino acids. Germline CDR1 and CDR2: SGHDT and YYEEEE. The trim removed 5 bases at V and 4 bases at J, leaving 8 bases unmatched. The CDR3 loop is CASRLIAGRYNEQFF. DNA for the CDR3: TGTGCCAGCAGACTTATAGCGGGACGTTACAATGAGCAGTTCTTC.

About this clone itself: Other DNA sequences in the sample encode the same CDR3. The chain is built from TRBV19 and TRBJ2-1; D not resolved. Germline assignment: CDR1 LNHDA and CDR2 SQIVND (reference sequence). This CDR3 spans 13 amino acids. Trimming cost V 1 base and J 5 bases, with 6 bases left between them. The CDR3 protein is CASSIGQNNEQFF. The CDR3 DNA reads TGTGCCAGTAGTATAGGGCAGAACAATGAGCAGTTCTTC.

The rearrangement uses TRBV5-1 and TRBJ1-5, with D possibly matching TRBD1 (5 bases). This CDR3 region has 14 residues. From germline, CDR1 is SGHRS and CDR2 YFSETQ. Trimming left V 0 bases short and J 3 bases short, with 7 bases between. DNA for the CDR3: TGCGCCAGCAGCTTGGGACAGAACAATCAGCCCCAGCATTTT. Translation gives CASSLGQNNQPQHF.